This paragraph reports one T cell receptor (beta chain). Assay: immunoSEQ multiplex PCR; the TCRdb copy retains only in-frame clones and omits some. This table holds more than 50,000 clones, about 89% found once. Germline lookup yields CDR1 LGHNA and CDR2 YNFKEQ. The V gene lost 1 base and the J gene lost 4 bases, with 19 bases spanning the gap. This CDR3 spans 17 amino acids. The sample originates from a study of graft-versus-host responses after intestinal transplantation. Sequences were derived from PBMCs, sampled about 93 weeks after intestinal transplant. The chain joins TRBV4-2 to TRBJ2-5; D remains unclear. The TCR originated in a human patient who received an intestinal transplant, so some T cells may come from the graft donor. The CDR3 region is CASSQVLPGLSGETQYF. As DNA, the CDR3 is TGTGCCAGCAGCCAAGTCCTGCCCGGGTTATCTGGAGAGACCCAGTACTTC.